This T cell receptor (beta chain) was identified in a study of T cells in Graves' hyperthyroidism and ophthalmopathy. Overall study findings and caveats: Blood shared most expanded thyroid clonotypes above 0.001.

A word on this clonotype: No antigen is known for it.

TCR beta CDR3 sequences were amplified from RNA transcripts. Using the HTBI primer set, a first-round RT-PCR was run on the TCR CDR3. TCRdb redid the calling of the multiplex PCR reads with MiXCR, one entry per CDR3 protein. Of approximately 710,000 distinct CDR3 sequences in the sample, 15% to 20% are singletons; the top ten hold around a sixth. This CDR3 region has 14 residues. Trimming left V 5 bases short and J 0 bases short, with 13 bases between. Germline V gene sequence: CDR1 DFQATT, CDR2 SNEGSKA (reference sequence). The chain uses TRBV20-1 and TRBJ1-2; D possibly corresponds to TRBD1 (6 bases). This sequence originates from a man aged 50 or older with Graves' hyperthyroidism. Input material: blood. CDR3 nucleotide sequence: TGCAGTGCTTGGGACACCCTAGCTAACTATGGCTACACCTTC. It encodes CSAWDTLANYGYTF.